This entry concerns a single TCR beta chain. The authors' processing: Amplified reference gene primers provided the basis for estimating nucleated cell counts. Sequencing was performed with immunoSEQ multiplex PCR; in TCRdb, only in-frame clones are kept and a portion is missing. From that table come the V and J calls and clone size; the DNA was used to work out D and trimming. The table shows about 80,000 clones, with about four fifths occurring only once. The source of the sample is a study of blood T cell repertoires in COVID-19. Study background: Collection of acute and convalescent COVID-19 samples took place in the United States, Italy and Spain. PBMCs, B-cell-depleted T cells, or T cells were the source of the cDNA or gDNA that made up the material.

Trimming left V 5 bases short and J 8 bases short, with 19 bases between. The CDR3 runs to 15 residues. Germline V gives CDR1 MDHEN, CDR2 SYDVKM. This TCR came from a human donor in a cohort sampled during active COVID-19. The genes are TRBV28 and TRBJ2-1; D might be TRBD1 (5 bases). The sequencing sample was made of peripheral blood. This chain's CDR3 is CASSPTVRWDDEQFF. The CDR3 DNA sequence: TGTGCCAGCAGTCCGACAGTACGCTGGGATGATGAGCAGTTCTTC.